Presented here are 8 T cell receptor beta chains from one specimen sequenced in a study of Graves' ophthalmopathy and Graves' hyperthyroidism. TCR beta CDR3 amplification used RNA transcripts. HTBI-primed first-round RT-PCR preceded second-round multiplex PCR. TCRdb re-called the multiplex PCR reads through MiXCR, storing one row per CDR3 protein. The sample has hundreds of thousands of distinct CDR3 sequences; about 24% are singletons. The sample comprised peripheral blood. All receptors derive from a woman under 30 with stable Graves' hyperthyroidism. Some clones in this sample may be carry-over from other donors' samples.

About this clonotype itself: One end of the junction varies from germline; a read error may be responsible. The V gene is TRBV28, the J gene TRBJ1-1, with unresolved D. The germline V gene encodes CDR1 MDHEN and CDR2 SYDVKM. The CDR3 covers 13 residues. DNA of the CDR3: TGTGCCAGCAGTCCGCCACGGAGGACTGAAGCTTGCTTT. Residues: CASSPPRRTEACF.

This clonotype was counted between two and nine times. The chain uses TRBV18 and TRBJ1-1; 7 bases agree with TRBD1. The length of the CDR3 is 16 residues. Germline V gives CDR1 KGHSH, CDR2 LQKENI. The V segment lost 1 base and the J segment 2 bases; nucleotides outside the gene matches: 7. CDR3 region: CASSPRTGNTNTEAFF. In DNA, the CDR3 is TGTGCCAGCTCACCACGGACAGGAAATACAAACACTGAAGCTTTCTTT.

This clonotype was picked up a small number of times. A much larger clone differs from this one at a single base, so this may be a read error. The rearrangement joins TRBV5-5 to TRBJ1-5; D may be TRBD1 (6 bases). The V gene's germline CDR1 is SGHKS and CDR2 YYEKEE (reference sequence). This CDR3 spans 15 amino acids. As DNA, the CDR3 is TGTGCCAGCACCTCCGGGGTCGGGGGCAATCAGCCCCAGCAGTTT. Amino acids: CASTSGVGGNQPQQF.

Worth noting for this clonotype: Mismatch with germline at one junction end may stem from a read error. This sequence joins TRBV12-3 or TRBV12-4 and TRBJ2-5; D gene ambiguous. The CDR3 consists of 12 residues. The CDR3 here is CASSKDQETRYF. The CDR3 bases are TGTGCCAGCAGCAAAGACCAGGAGACCCGGTACTTC.

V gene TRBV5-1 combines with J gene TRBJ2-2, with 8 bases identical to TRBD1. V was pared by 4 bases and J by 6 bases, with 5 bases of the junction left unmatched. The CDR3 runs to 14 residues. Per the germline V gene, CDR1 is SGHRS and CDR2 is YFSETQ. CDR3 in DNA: TGCGCCAGCAGCAGCACGACAGGGGCCGGGGAGCTGTTTTTT. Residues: CASSSTTGAGELFF.

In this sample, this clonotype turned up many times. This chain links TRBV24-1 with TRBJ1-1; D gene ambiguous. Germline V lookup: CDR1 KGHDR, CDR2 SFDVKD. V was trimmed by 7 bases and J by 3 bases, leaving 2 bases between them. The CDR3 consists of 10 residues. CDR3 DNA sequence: TGTGCCACCAGGGACACTGAAGCTTTCTTT. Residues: CATRDTEAFF.

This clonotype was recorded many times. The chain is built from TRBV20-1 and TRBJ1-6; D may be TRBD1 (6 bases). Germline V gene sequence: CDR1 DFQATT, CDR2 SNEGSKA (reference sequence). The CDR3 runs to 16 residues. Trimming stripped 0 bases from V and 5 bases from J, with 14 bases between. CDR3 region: CSARDLGGQNNSPLHF. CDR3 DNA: TGCAGTGCTAGAGACTTAGGAGGACAGAATAATTCACCCCTCCACTTT.

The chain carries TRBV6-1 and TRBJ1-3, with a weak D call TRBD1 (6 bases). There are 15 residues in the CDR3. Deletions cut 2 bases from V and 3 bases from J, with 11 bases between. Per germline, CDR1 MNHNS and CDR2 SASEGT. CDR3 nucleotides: TGTGCCAGCAGTGAACCGGGGGCCGGTGGAAACACCATATATTTT. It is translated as CASSEPGAGGNTIYF.